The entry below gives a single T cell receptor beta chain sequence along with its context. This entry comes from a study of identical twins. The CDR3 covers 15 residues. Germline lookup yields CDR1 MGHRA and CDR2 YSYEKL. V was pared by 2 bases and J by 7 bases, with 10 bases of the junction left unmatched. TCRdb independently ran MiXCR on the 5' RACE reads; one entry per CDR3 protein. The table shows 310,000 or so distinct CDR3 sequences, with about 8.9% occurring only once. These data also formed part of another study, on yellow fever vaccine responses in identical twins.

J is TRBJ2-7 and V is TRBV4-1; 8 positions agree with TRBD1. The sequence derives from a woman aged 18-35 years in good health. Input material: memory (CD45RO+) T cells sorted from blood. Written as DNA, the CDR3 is TGCGCCAGCAGCCAATCTGGACAGGGCCGGGGTGAGCAGTACTTC. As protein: CASSQSGQGRGEQYF.